The 22 T cell receptor beta chains below all came from one sample that was sequenced in a study of blood T cell repertoires in COVID-19. Libraries were prepared by immunoSEQ multiplex PCR; TCRdb keeps only in-frame clonotypes and omits some of them. The sample yields 200,000 to 250,000 clones, around 90% seen once. The source material was PBMCs or T cells enriched from blood (not recorded which). The origin of the receptors is a man between 25 and 39 years old who had been exposed to COVID-19.

This clone was counted once. V and J are TRBV7-7 and TRBJ2-1; TRBD2 aligns across 11 bases. Germline lookup yields CDR1 SSHAT and CDR2 FNYEAQ (reference sequence). The CDR3 runs 16 residues. V dropped 5 bases and J dropped 8; count of bases not matched to a gene: 11. CDR3: CASSASSGGAFDEQFF. The DNA of the CDR3 is TGTGCCAGCAGCGCCAGTAGCGGGGGGGCTTTCGATGAGCAGTTCTTC.

This chain connects TRBV18 to TRBJ2-7; 9 bases line up with TRBD1. This CDR3 has 15 amino acids. After removal of 4 bases from V and 3 bases from J, the junction contained 7 bases not matched to a gene. Germline CDR1 reads KGHSH; CDR2 reads LQKENI. DNA for the CDR3: TGTGCCAGCTCACTACAGGGGGCTCCGGACTACGAGCAGTACTTC. Its translation is CASSLQGAPDYEQYF. The full variable domain, with the rest looked up from reference TRBV18 and TRBJ2-7, is NAGVMQNPRHLVRRRGQEARLRCSPMKGHSHVYWYRQLPEEGLKFMVYLQKENIIDESGMPKERFSAEFPKEGPSILRIQQVVRGDSAAYFCASSLQGAPDYEQYFGPGTRLTVT.

The V gene is TRBV3-1 (or the pseudogene TRBV3-2), the J gene TRBJ1-4, with D maybe TRBD1 (5 bases). Germline V gene sequence: CDR1 LGHDT, CDR2 YNNKEL (reference sequence). With 3 bases removed from V and 6 bases from J, the gap between germline ends came to 14 bases. The CDR3 totals 15 residues. CDR3 sequence reads: CASSHFGRVDEKLFF. CDR3 nucleotides: TGTGCCAGCAGCCACTTCGGCAGGGTTGATGAAAAACTGTTTTTT.

The table lists this clone with a few counts. This chain uses TRBV27 with TRBJ1-6, with D possibly TRBD1 on 6 matching bases. The V gene's germline CDR1 is MNHEY and CDR2 SMNVEV (reference sequence). The V end was cut by 5 bases, the J end by 12 bases, with 11 bases between. The CDR3 is 12 residues long. The DNA of the CDR3 is TGTGCCAGCAGTCCGGGGGGGCTACCCCTCCACTTT. Protein sequence: CASSPGGLPLHF.

The V and J genes are TRBV29-1 and TRBJ1-2; D is undetermined. The germline V and J ends were trimmed by 2 bases and 1 base, with 8 bases remaining between them. Germline V lookup: CDR1 SQVTM, CDR2 ANQGSEA. The CDR3 is made up of 13 amino acids. In DNA form, the CDR3 reads TGCAGCGTTGAACTCACGGGTAACTATGGCTACACCTTC. Translated, it gives CSVELTGNYGYTF.

The genes are TRBV4-1 and TRBJ1-5; D is ambiguous. This CDR3 comprises 15 residues. V was trimmed by 3 bases and J by 6 bases, leaving 15 bases between them. The V gene's germline CDR1 is MGHRA and CDR2 YSYEKL. The CDR3 sequence is CASSQIREGSQPQHF. CDR3 nucleotide sequence: TGCGCCAGCAGCCAGATTCGGGAGGGAAGTCAGCCCCAGCATTTT.

This chain links TRBV2 with TRBJ2-7; 8 bases agree with TRBD1. CDR1 and CDR2 (germline): SNHLY, FYNNEI. J lost 3 bases, V lost 6 bases, and 7 bases had no gene match. CDR3 length: 14 amino acids. The CDR3 loop is CASSDQGQGYEQYF. The CDR3 DNA reads as TGTGCCAGCAGCGACCAAGGACAGGGCTACGAGCAGTACTTC.

This clone has only one observation. This chain connects TRBV7-9 to TRBJ2-3, with D maybe TRBD2 (7 bases). Trimming took off 3 bases at V and 0 bases at J, with 10 bases between the two ends. The CDR3 is made up of 15 amino acids. CDR1 and CDR2 (germline): SEHNR, FQNEAQ (reference sequence). In DNA form, the CDR3 reads TGTGCCAGCAGCTTCGCGGGGGCCAGCACAGATACGCAGTATTTT. Amino acids: CASSFAGASTDTQYF.

The V gene is TRBV19, the J gene TRBJ1-6; perhaps TRBD1 as D (6 bases). The CDR3 is 14 amino acids. Germline values: CDR1 LNHDA, CDR2 SQIVND (reference sequence). Trimming stripped 6 bases from V and 9 bases from J, with 15 bases between. CDR3 residues: CASRSTGRVSPLHF. The CDR3 DNA reads TGTGCCAGTAGGTCAACAGGGCGGGTTTCACCCCTCCACTTT. Full variable domain (remainder filled in from reference TRBV19 and TRBJ1-6): DGGITQSPKYLFRKEGQNVTLSCEQNLNHDAMYWYRQDPGQGLRLIYYSQIVNDFQKGDIAEGYSVSREKKESFPLTVTSAQKNPTAFYLCASRSTGRVSPLHFGNGTRLTVT.

The rearrangement links TRBV27 to TRBJ1-1; D not certain. V gave up 6 bases and J gave up 1 base, with 18 bases separating them. The CDR3 runs 16 residues. Looked up from germline, CDR1 is MNHEY and CDR2 is SMNVEV (reference sequence). The CDR3 loop is CASSLRFGVPNTEAFF. In DNA, the CDR3 is TGTGCCAGCAGCCTTCGTTTCGGGGTCCCGAACACTGAAGCTTTCTTT.

This sequence joins TRBV6-5 and TRBJ1-4; a weak D match, TRBD1 (6 bases). Per the germline V gene, CDR1 is MNHEY and CDR2 is SVGAGI. The CDR3 is made up of 14 amino acids. Trimming left V 6 bases short and J 8 bases short, with 16 bases between. This CDR3 is CASSQDSLGEKLFF. The DNA of the CDR3 is TGTGCCAGCAGCCAGGACAGCCTCGGAGAAAAACTGTTTTTT.

This chain joins TRBV7-8 and TRBJ1-3; no definite D call. With 5 bases removed from V and 0 bases from J, the gap between germline ends came to 14 bases. This CDR3 contains 16 residues. Per germline, CDR1 SGHVS and CDR2 FQNEAQ. In nucleotides, the CDR3 is TGTGCCAGCAGCCCTGTAAGGAGCCCCTCTGGAAACACCATATATTTT. This codes for CASSPVRSPSGNTIYF.

The table lists this clone with a count of one. The chain uses TRBV5-1 and TRBJ1-6; perhaps TRBD1 as D (5 bases). The V gene lost 3 bases and the J gene lost 7 bases, with 14 bases spanning the gap. Germline V CDR1 and CDR2: SGHRS, YFSETQ. CDR3 length equals 15 residues. The CDR3 coding sequence is TGCGCCAGCAGCTGGGATGGGGCAAAGAATTCACCCCTCCACTTT. Protein product: CASSWDGAKNSPLHF.

This sequence joins TRBV7-9 and TRBJ1-3; TRBD1 is a possible D gene (5 bases). The germline V gene has CDR1 SEHNR and CDR2 FQNEAQ (reference sequence). This CDR3 has 14 amino acids. V was trimmed by 5 bases and J by 0 bases, leaving 8 bases between them. The CDR3 spells CASSAQGSGNTIYF. The CDR3 DNA is TGTGCCAGCAGCGCGCAGGGCTCTGGAAACACCATATATTTT.

The CDR3 spells CASIGTVSGNTIYF. The CDR3 region has the DNA TGTGCCAGCATTGGGACAGTCTCTGGAAACACCATATATTTT. The chain has TRBV6-4 and TRBJ1-3; TRBD1 agrees at 7 bases. The germline V gene encodes CDR1 MRHNA and CDR2 SNTAGT. This CDR3 is built from 14 residues. V was clipped by 7 bases and J by 0 bases; unmatched bases: 3.

The chain uses TRBV7-2 and TRBJ1-6, with a weak D call TRBD1 (5 bases). V lost 2 bases and J 7 bases, leaving 12 bases between the germline ends. Germline CDR1 reads SGHTA; CDR2 reads FQGNSA. This CDR3 has 15 amino acids. The CDR3 protein is CASSLSPGRNSPLHF. DNA of the CDR3: TGTGCCAGCAGCTTATCTCCAGGGAGGAATTCACCCCTCCACTTT.

The chain carries TRBV6-5 and TRBJ1-3, with TRBD1 as a possible D gene (5 bases). Germline values: CDR1 MNHEY, CDR2 SVGAGI. The CDR3 loop spans 14 amino acids. V shed 6 bases and J shed 2 bases, with 11 bases lying between them. The CDR3 is CASSRVVTGNTIYF. The CDR3 DNA is TGTGCCAGCAGCAGGGTCGTTACTGGAAACACCATATATTTT.

J is TRBJ2-4 and V is TRBV9; D might be TRBD2 (7 bases). The germline gives CDR1 SGDLS, CDR2 YYNGEE. V was pared by 4 bases and J by 6 bases, with 20 bases between. The CDR3 runs 16 residues. The CDR3 loop reads CASSPLGRGGGNIQYF. DNA for the CDR3: TGTGCCAGCAGCCCTTTGGGGAGGGGAGGGGGAAACATTCAGTACTTC.

The chain recombines TRBV3-1 (or the pseudogene TRBV3-2) with TRBJ2-7; D may be TRBD1 (5 bases). Germline assignment: CDR1 LGHDT and CDR2 YNNKEL (reference sequence). The CDR3 is 14 amino acids. V lost 5 bases to trimming and J lost 1 base, with 12 bases between them. This chain's CDR3 is CASSSSTESYEQYF. The CDR3 nucleotides are TGTGCCAGCAGCAGCTCGACAGAGTCCTACGAGCAGTACTTC.

The chain links TRBV5-4 to TRBJ1-6; D unresolved. Trimming took off 4 bases at V and 8 bases at J, with 13 bases between the two ends. The germline V gene has CDR1 SGHNT and CDR2 YYREEE (reference sequence). CDR3 length: 14 residues. The CDR3 reads CASSSTLRDSPLHF. The CDR3, as DNA: TGTGCCAGCAGCAGTACTCTCCGCGATTCACCCCTCCACTTT.

The CDR3 protein is CASSPDREGNTIYF. In DNA, the CDR3 is TGTGCCAGCAGCCCTGACAGGGAAGGAAACACCATATATTTT. The gene calls are TRBV5-4 and TRBJ1-3; 7 bases are shared with TRBD1. V dropped 4 bases and J dropped 4; count of bases not matched to a gene: 5. The CDR3 sequence is 14 residues long. Looked up from germline, CDR1 is SGHNT and CDR2 is YYREEE (reference sequence).

The rearrangement joins TRBV4-2 to TRBJ2-5, with TRBD2 matching over 7 bases. The CDR3 loop spans 14 amino acids. V lost 0 bases to trimming and J lost 4 bases; unmatched junction nucleotides: 2. In germline, CDR1 is LGHNA, CDR2 YNFKEQ. CDR3 sequence reads: CASSQDSGRETQYF. Here the CDR3 DNA reads TGTGCCAGCAGCCAAGATAGCGGGCGAGAGACCCAGTACTTC.